Listed below are T cell receptor beta chains from one sample, sequenced in a study of chemoradiotherapy in HPV16-positive cancers. TCRdb keeps only in-frame clones here, not all; method: immunoSEQ multiplex PCR. In the table there are about 32,000 clones, 88% of which are singletons. Sequencing was performed on blood, taken from a patient who underwent chemoradiotherapy. The receptor source for this set is a human donor with HPV-associated anogenital cancer. CDR3s include the opening cysteine and the closing phenylalanine or tryptophan. The D gene is left open where the match is weak. Rows give clone size only sometimes, using once, few, many, or a class for an expanded clone.

TRBJ1-1 | NA | NA | TRBV28 | CASLRATEAFF | TGTGCCAGCTTACGGGCTACTGAAGCTTTCTTT
TRBJ2-5 | NA | TRBD1 | TRBV5-4 | CASSSQQGNQETQYF | TGTGCCAGCAGCTCCCAACAGGGGAACCAAGAGACCCAGTACTTC
TRBJ1-2 | NA | TRBD1 | TRBV28 | CASRTTGGDGYTF | TGTGCCAGCAGAACGACAGGGGGCGATGGCTACACCTTC
TRBJ2-5 | NA | TRBD1 | TRBV7-9 | CASSSSGQGARETQYF | TGTGCCAGCAGCTCTTCGGGACAGGGCGCGCGAGAGACCCAGTACTTC
TRBJ1-1 | NA | NA | TRBV11-2 | CASSYRTQGGGKAFF | TGTGCCAGCAGCTATCGTACCCAAGGAGGGGGGAAAGCTTTCTTT
TRBJ1-6 | NA | TRBD1 | TRBV27 | CASSLQGDSPLHF | TGTGCCAGCAGTTTGCAGGGGGACTCACCCCTCCACTTT
TRBJ1-2 | NA | NA | TRBV27 | CASSQGGGYGYTF | TGTGCCAGCAGTCAGGGTGGGGGCTATGGCTACACCTTC
TRBJ1-6 | few | TRBD1 | TRBV7-8 | CASSQGQGPLHF | TGTGCCAGCAGCCAAGGACAGGGCCCGCTCCACTTT
TRBJ1-4 | NA | NA | TRBV2 | CASRQGYEKLFF | TGTGCCAGCAGACAGGGTTATGAAAAACTGTTTTTT
TRBJ1-3 | NA | TRBD1 | TRBV11-2 | CASSLYDRGRNTIYF | TGTGCCAGCAGCCTATACGACAGGGGGCGGAACACCATATATTTT
TRBJ2-5 | NA | NA | TRBV27 | CASSLGETQYF | TGTGCCAGCAGTTTAGGAGAGACCCAGTACTTC
TRBJ1-4 | few | NA | TRBV28 | CASSSKVVEKLFF | TGTGCCAGCAGTTCAAAGGTTGTCGAAAAACTGTTTTTT
TRBJ2-1 | NA | NA | TRBV6-5 | CASSTSYEQFF | TGTGCCAGCAGCACGAGCTATGAGCAGTTCTTC
TRBJ1-2 | NA | NA | TRBV11-2 | CASRPGLRDYGYTF | TGTGCCAGCAGACCGGGACTCCGGGACTATGGCTACACCTTC
TRBJ1-1 | once | NA | TRBV28 | CAGSRQFWAFF | TGTGCCGGCAGTCGACAGTTTTGGGCTTTCTTT